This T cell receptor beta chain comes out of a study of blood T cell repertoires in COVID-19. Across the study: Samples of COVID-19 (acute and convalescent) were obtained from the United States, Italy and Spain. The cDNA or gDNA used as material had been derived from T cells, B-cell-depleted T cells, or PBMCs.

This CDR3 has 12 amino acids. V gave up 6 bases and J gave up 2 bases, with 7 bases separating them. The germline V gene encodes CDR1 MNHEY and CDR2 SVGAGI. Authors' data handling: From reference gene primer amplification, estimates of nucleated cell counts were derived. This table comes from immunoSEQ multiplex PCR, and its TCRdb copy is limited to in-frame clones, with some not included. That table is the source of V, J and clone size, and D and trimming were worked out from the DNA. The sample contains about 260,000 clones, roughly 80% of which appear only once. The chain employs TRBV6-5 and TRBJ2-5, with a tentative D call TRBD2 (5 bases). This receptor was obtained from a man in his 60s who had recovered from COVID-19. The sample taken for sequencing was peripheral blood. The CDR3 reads CASRAVQETQYF. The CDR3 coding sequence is TGTGCCAGCAGAGCGGTGCAAGAGACCCAGTACTTC.